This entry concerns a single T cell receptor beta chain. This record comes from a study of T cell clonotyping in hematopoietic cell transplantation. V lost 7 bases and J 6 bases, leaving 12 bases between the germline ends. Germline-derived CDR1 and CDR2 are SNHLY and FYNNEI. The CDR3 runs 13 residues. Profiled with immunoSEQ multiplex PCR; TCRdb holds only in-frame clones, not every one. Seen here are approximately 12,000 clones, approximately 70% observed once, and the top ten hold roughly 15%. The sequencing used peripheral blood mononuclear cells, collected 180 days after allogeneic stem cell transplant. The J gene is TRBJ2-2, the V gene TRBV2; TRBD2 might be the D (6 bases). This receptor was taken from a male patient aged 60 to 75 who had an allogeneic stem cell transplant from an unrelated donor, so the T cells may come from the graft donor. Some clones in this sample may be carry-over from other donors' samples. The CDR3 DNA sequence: TGTGCCAGCAAGGTGGGGGGACCCGGGGAGCTGTTTTTT. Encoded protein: CASKVGGPGELFF.